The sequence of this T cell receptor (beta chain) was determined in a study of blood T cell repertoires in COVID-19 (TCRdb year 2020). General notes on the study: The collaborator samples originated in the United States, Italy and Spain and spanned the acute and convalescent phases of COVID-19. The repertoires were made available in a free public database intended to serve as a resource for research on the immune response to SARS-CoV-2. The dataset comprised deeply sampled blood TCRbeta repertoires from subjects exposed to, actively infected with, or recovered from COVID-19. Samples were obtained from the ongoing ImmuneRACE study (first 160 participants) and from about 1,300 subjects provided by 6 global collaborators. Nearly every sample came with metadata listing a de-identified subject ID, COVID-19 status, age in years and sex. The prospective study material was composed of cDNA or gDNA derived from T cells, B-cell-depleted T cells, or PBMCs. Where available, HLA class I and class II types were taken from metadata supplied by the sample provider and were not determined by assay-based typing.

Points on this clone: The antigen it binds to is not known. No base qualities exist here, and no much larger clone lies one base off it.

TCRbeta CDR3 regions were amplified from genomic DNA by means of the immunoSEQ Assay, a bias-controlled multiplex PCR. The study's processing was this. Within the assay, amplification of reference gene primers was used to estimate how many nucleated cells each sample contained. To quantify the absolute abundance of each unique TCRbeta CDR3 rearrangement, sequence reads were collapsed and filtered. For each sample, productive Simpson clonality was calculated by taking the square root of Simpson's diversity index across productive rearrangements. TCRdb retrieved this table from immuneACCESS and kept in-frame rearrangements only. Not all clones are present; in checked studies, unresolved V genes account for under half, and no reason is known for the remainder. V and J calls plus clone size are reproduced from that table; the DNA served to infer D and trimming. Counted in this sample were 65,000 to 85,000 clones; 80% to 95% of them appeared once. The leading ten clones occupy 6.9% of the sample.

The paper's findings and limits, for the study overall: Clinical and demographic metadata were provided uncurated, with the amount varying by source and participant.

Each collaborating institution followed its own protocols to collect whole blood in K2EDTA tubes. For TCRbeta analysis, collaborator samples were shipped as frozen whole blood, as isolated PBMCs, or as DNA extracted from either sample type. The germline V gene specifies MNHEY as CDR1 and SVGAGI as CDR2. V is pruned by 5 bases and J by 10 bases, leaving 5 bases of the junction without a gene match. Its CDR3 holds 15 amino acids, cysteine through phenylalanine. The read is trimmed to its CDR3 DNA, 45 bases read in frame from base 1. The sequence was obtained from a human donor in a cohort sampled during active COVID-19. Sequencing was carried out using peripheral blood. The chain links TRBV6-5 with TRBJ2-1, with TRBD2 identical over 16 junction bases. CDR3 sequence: CASSMGLAGGFEQFF. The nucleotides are TGTGCCAGCAGTATGGGACTAGCGGGGGGGTTCGAGCAGTTCTTC.